Following are 30 T cell receptor beta chains from one sample sequenced in a study of cytomegalovirus exposure and HLA in healthy donors. A multiplex PCR was run with 60 Vbeta primers and 13 Jbeta primers. Assay: immunoSEQ multiplex PCR; the TCRdb copy retains only in-frame clones and omits some. The sample lists under 200,000 clones, around 80% seen once, with roughly 0.64% in the top ten. Sequenced material: PBMCs. These receptors were collected from a woman in her thirties or forties in good health and CMV-seronegative.

V gene TRBV4-3 combines with J gene TRBJ2-3; tentatively, D is TRBD2 (7 bases). The V end lost 5 bases, the J end lost 2 bases, and 20 bases lay between the germline ends. The CDR3 is made up of 17 amino acids. Germline V gene data show CDR1 as LGHNA and CDR2 as YSLEER. Here the CDR3 DNA reads TGCGCCAGCAGCACAGGGAGGGGAGCCTCGCCCACAGATACGCAGTATTTT. Translated, it gives CASSTGRGASPTDTQYF.

The rearrangement joins TRBV28 to TRBJ2-7, with 7 positions matching TRBD1. The CDR3 extends over 14 amino acids. Germline loops: CDR1 MDHEN, CDR2 SYDVKM. The ends lost 4 bases at V and 0 bases at J; junction bases unmatched: 3. The CDR3 protein is CASSSGQDSYEQYF. CDR3 nucleotides: TGTGCCAGCAGTTCCGGACAGGACTCCTACGAGCAGTACTTC. Using reference TRBV28 and TRBJ2-7 for the parts outside the CDR3, the full variable domain is DVKVTQSSRYLVKRTGEKVFLECVQDMDHENMFWYRQDPGLGLRLIYFSYDVKMKEKGDIPEGYSVSREKKERFSLILESASTNQTSMYLCASSSGQDSYEQYFGPGTRLTVT.

The rearrangement uses TRBV27 and TRBJ1-1; 7 bases are a match to TRBD1. Per germline, CDR1 MNHEY and CDR2 SMNVEV (reference sequence). V dropped 6 bases and J dropped 5; count of bases not matched to a gene: 6. The CDR3 runs to 13 residues. This chain's CDR3 is CASRVGGLTEAFF. In nucleotides, the CDR3 is TGTGCCAGCAGGGTAGGGGGCCTGACTGAAGCTTTCTTT.

The chain has TRBV15 and TRBJ2-2; 8 bases are a match to TRBD2. The CDR3 covers 15 residues. Per germline, CDR1 LNHNV and CDR2 YYDKDF (reference sequence). With 1 base clipped from V and 7 bases from J, the junction kept 5 bases outside the gene matches. CDR3 in amino acids: CATSRGLARVGELFF. The CDR3 DNA is TGTGCCACCAGCAGAGGACTAGCGAGGGTCGGGGAGCTGTTTTTT. Full variable domain (outside the CDR3, taken from reference TRBV15 and TRBJ2-2): DAMVIQNPRYQVTQFGKPVTLSCSQTLNHNVMYWYQQKSSQAPKLLFHYYDKDFNNEADTPDNFQSRRPNTSFCFLDIRSPGLGDTAMYLCATSRGLARVGELFFGEGSRLTVL.

This sequence joins TRBV4-3 and TRBJ1-3; a weak D match, TRBD1 (5 bases). Germline V CDR1 and CDR2: LGHNA, YSLEER. V lost 0 bases and J lost 0, with 15 bases in between. This CDR3 contains 18 residues. CDR3 coding DNA: TGCGCCAGCAGCCAAGATCCCTTGAGAAGGGGCTCTGGAAACACCATATATTTT. It yields the protein CASSQDPLRRGSGNTIYF.

The chain employs TRBV19 and TRBJ1-1; a possible D gene is TRBD1 (5 bases). The V end lost 5 bases, the J end lost 5 bases, and 12 bases lay between the germline ends. Germline V CDR1 and CDR2: LNHDA, SQIVND (reference sequence). The CDR3 runs 13 residues. The CDR3 DNA sequence: TGTGCCAGTAGTTGGGGGGAGGAGACTGAAGCTTTCTTT. It translates to CASSWGEETEAFF.

The V gene is TRBV30, the J gene TRBJ1-1, with D tentatively TRBD1 (5 bases). Germline CDR1 reads GTSNPN; CDR2 reads SVGIG (reference sequence). The V and J ends lost 1 base and 4 bases respectively, with 10 bases between them. The CDR3 has 13 residues. The CDR3 here is CAWSESRVTEAFF. The CDR3 nucleotides read TGTGCCTGGAGTGAGAGCAGGGTCACTGAAGCTTTCTTT.

This clone was seen only once. The chain joins TRBV5-1 to TRBJ2-1; 7 bases align to TRBD1. Per the germline V gene, CDR1 is SGHRS and CDR2 is YFSETQ. V gave up 0 bases and J gave up 2 bases; unmatched junction bases: 5. The length of the CDR3 is 16 residues. The CDR3 DNA reads TGCGCCAGCAGCTTGGAGACAGGGATCCCCTACAATGAGCAGTTCTTC. It codes for CASSLETGIPYNEQFF.

This sequence joins TRBV5-1 and TRBJ2-5, with 11 bases fitting TRBD2. V lost 3 bases and J lost 3; bases outside the gene matches: 7. The CDR3 is made up of 16 amino acids. The germline gives CDR1 SGHRS, CDR2 YFSETQ. The CDR3 DNA sequence: TGCGCCAGCAGCTCGAGACTAGCGGGAAAGGAAGAGACCCAGTACTTC. The encoded protein is CASSSRLAGKEETQYF.

The chain employs TRBV7-3 and TRBJ2-2; the match to TRBD1 covers 7 bases. The germline V gene has CDR1 SGHTA and CDR2 FQGTGA. With 5 bases clipped from V and 7 bases from J, the junction kept 4 bases outside the gene matches. The length of the CDR3 is 13 residues. The CDR3 nucleotides are TGTGCCAGCAGCCCGGGACAGATCGGGGAGCTGTTTTTT. Translating it yields CASSPGQIGELFF. Together with reference TRBV7-3 and TRBJ2-2, the CDR3 gives the full variable domain: GAGVSQTPSNKVTEKGKYVELRCDPISGHTALYWYRQSLGQGPEFLIYFQGTGAADDSGLPNDRFFAVRPEGSVSTLKIQRTERGDSAVYLCASSPGQIGELFFGEGSRLTVL.

Only a few counts were recorded for this clone. The gene calls are TRBV6-1 and TRBJ1-2; possible D gene TRBD1, 6 bases. V was clipped by 5 bases and J by 4 bases, with 11 bases between them. The CDR3 is 13 residues long. From germline, CDR1 is MNHNS and CDR2 SASEGT. CDR3 in DNA: TGTGCCAGCAGTTTGGACAGAACCTATGGCTACACCTTC. This encodes CASSLDRTYGYTF.

V is TRBV6-5 and J is TRBJ1-1, with TRBD1 identical over 7 bases. The CDR3 is 14 residues long. Germline-derived CDR1 and CDR2 are MNHEY and SVGAGI. The V gene end was trimmed by 4 bases and the J gene end by 4 bases; junction bases not matched to a gene: 6. The DNA for the CDR3 is TGTGCCAGCAGTTCGGGGACAGCGAGCACTGAAGCTTTCTTT. This encodes CASSSGTASTEAFF.

The V gene is TRBV5-1, the J gene TRBJ2-5; possibly TRBD2 for D (6 bases). CDR1 SGHRS and CDR2 YFSETQ come from the germline V gene. V lost 1 base to trimming and J lost 2 bases, with 6 bases between them. CDR3 length equals 13 residues. The CDR3 here is CASSLRGQETQYF. The CDR3 coding sequence is TGCGCCAGCAGCTTGCGGGGGCAAGAGACCCAGTACTTC.

This rearrangement joins TRBV6-5 to TRBJ1-1, with 8 bases that match TRBD1. This CDR3 contains 16 residues. V shed 2 bases and J 5 bases; nucleotides not matched to a gene: 10. The germline gives CDR1 MNHEY, CDR2 SVGAGI. The CDR3 DNA sequence: TGTGCCAGCAGTTACGGGATCGGACAGGGAGGGACTGAAGCTTTCTTT. Protein product: CASSYGIGQGGTEAFF.

The CDR3 loop reads CASSQSSGMRYGYTF. As DNA, the CDR3 is TGCGCCAGCAGCCAATCCTCAGGCATGCGCTATGGCTACACCTTC. The chain employs TRBV4-1 and TRBJ1-2, with D uncertain. Trimming cost V 2 bases and J 4 bases, with 14 bases left between them. Looked up from germline, CDR1 is MGHRA and CDR2 is YSYEKL. There are 15 residues in the CDR3.

A single count supports this clone. In DNA form, the CDR3 reads TGCGCCAGCAGCCAGCAGGACAGGGGTCTACCTAACACTGAAGCTTTCTTT. Protein product: CASSQQDRGLPNTEAFF. The chain has TRBV5-1 and TRBJ1-1, with 9 bases that match TRBD1. CDR1 and CDR2 (germline): SGHRS, YFSETQ. CDR3 size: 17 residues. J was trimmed by 2 bases and V by 4 bases; bases with no gene match: 12.

This clone was counted once. The rearrangement links TRBV28 to TRBJ1-1; tentative D call: TRBD1 (5 bases). Trimming removed 5 bases from V and 0 bases from J, with 13 bases in between. The CDR3 consists of 15 residues. Germline V gene lookup returns CDR1 MDHEN and CDR2 SYDVKM. The DNA of the CDR3 is TGTGCCAGCAGTCCTCGGGGGAGACTGAACACTGAAGCTTTCTTT. Amino acids: CASSPRGRLNTEAFF.

The chain is built from TRBV7-9 and TRBJ2-1; TRBD1 matches 9 bases. Per the germline V gene, CDR1 is SEHNR and CDR2 is FQNEAQ (reference sequence). V lost 8 bases, J lost 7 bases, and 9 bases stayed unmatched. The CDR3 loop spans 14 amino acids. As DNA, the CDR3 is TGTGCCAGCGTCGAGACAGGGGGGTTGAATGAGCAGTTCTTC. Its translation: CASVETGGLNEQFF.

J is TRBJ2-6 and V is TRBV2; tentative D call: TRBD1 (6 bases). Germline lookup yields CDR1 SNHLY and CDR2 FYNNEI. There are 15 residues in the CDR3. Trimming removed 6 bases at V and 2 bases at J, with 11 bases between. In nucleotides, the CDR3 is TGTGCCAGCAGCCCAGGGGCGGCTGGGGCCAACGTCCTGACTTTC. Translated: CASSPGAAGANVLTF. Full variable domain (remainder filled in from reference TRBV2 and TRBJ2-6): EPEVTQTPSHQVTQMGQEVILRCVPISNHLYFYWYRQILGQKVEFLVSFYNNEISEKSEIFDDQFSVERPDGSNFTLKIRSTKLEDSAMYFCASSPGAAGANVLTFGAGSRLTVL.

V is TRBV7-2 and J is TRBJ2-5; a possible D gene is TRBD2 (6 bases). There are 14 residues in the CDR3. Between the trimmed V and J ends, which lost 6 bases and 3 bases, there was a span of 14 bases. Germline CDR1 is SGHTA and CDR2 is FQGNSA. CDR3 nucleotide sequence: TGTGCCAGCAGGGCCCCGGGACTCAAAGAGACCCAGTACTTC. This gives the protein CASRAPGLKETQYF.

CDR3 in amino acids: CASSLAGTDYEQYF. The CDR3 DNA sequence: TGCGCCAGCAGCTTGGCCGGGACAGATTACGAGCAGTACTTC. J is TRBJ2-7 and V is TRBV5-1, with 7 bases that match TRBD1. The germline gives CDR1 SGHRS, CDR2 YFSETQ. V lost 0 bases and J lost 4; bases outside the gene matches: 4. This CDR3 is built from 14 residues.

This clone was counted only a few times. V usage is TRBV6-1 and J usage is TRBJ2-7; 7 bases align to TRBD1. The junction had 5 bases not matched to a gene; V was cut back by 6 bases and J by 3 bases. Germline V gene sequence: CDR1 MNHNS, CDR2 SASEGT. The CDR3 totals 13 residues. The CDR3 sequence is CASSRDRNYEQYF. CDR3 nucleotide sequence: TGTGCCAGCAGCCGGGACAGAAACTACGAGCAGTACTTC.

The chain has TRBV4-2 and TRBJ2-5; TRBD2 matches 8 bases. With the DNA end fitting TRBJ2-7 better, the J assignment may be wrong. CDR1 LGHNA and CDR2 YNFKEQ come from the germline V gene. The CDR3 runs to 14 residues. The CDR3 is CASSLSGRPYEQYF. CDR3 in DNA: TGTGCCAGCAGCCTAAGCGGGAGACCCTACGAGCAGTACTTC.

The chain joins TRBV15 to TRBJ1-3, with D perhaps TRBD1 (5 bases). Germline lookup yields CDR1 LNHNV and CDR2 YYDKDF (reference sequence). The CDR3 consists of 14 residues. V lost 1 base and J lost 3, with 7 bases in between. CDR3 amino acids: CATSRGDFGNTIYF. DNA of the CDR3: TGTGCCACCAGCAGAGGGGACTTTGGAAACACCATATATTTT.

Only one count was recorded for this clone. J is TRBJ2-5 and V is TRBV5-1; 10 bases are a match to TRBD1. Germline V gene data show CDR1 as SGHRS and CDR2 as YFSETQ. This CDR3 spans 14 amino acids. Trimming cost V 4 bases and J 4 bases; bases outside gene matches: 4. The chain's CDR3 is CASSTGQGRETQYF. The CDR3 DNA follows: TGCGCCAGCAGCACGGGACAGGGGAGAGAGACCCAGTACTTC.

The chain links TRBV7-8 to TRBJ1-1; no definite D call. This CDR3 contains 17 residues. Germline CDR1 reads SGHVS; CDR2 reads FQNEAQ. V was pared by 0 bases and J by 5 bases, with 19 bases between. The CDR3 loop reads CASSLAIKSLGGTEAFF. The CDR3, as DNA: TGTGCCAGCAGCTTAGCGATAAAGTCCCTAGGAGGGACTGAAGCTTTCTTT. The entire variable domain, with the rest obtained from reference TRBV7-8 and TRBJ1-1, is as follows: GAGVSQSPRYKVAKRGQDVALRCDPISGHVSLFWYQQALGQGPEFLTYFQNEAQLDKSGLPSDRFFAERPEGSVSTLKIQRTQQEDSAVYLCASSLAIKSLGGTEAFFGQGTRLTVV.

This sequence joins TRBV7-8 and TRBJ1-3; D unclear. Germline CDR1 reads SGHVS; CDR2 reads FQNEAQ. The germline V and J ends were trimmed by 0 bases and 0 bases, with 6 bases remaining between them. CDR3 length equals 15 residues. DNA for the CDR3: TGTGCCAGCAGCTTAGCCCAGTCCTCTGGAAACACCATATATTTT. Protein product: CASSLAQSSGNTIYF.

The rearrangement links TRBV11-2 to TRBJ2-1; 9 positions agree with TRBD2. CDR1 SGHAT and CDR2 FQNNGV come from the germline V gene. Trimming removed 4 bases from V and 4 bases from J; junction bases left unmatched: 11. This CDR3 comprises 17 residues. The CDR3 nucleotides are TGTGCCAGCAGCTCCCCAGGGGCTAGCGGGGTTTACAATGAGCAGTTCTTC. As protein: CASSSPGASGVYNEQFF.

J is TRBJ1-2 and V is TRBV5-1; tentative D call: TRBD1 (6 bases). The germline V gene has CDR1 SGHRS and CDR2 YFSETQ. The ends were cut back, 4 bases at V and 4 bases at J, with 17 bases in the middle. The CDR3 totals 15 residues. CDR3 bases: TGCGCCAGCAGCGAATCCCTGGACAGATTCTATGGCTACACCTTC. Encoded protein: CASSESLDRFYGYTF.

The rearrangement uses TRBV4-1 and TRBJ2-5; TRBD1 might be the D (5 bases). Trimming cost V 0 bases and J 4 bases, with 12 bases left between them. Germline V CDR1 and CDR2: MGHRA, YSYEKL. The CDR3 has 15 residues. This CDR3 reads CASSQEGVVGETQYF. CDR3 DNA sequence: TGCGCCAGCAGCCAAGAAGGGGTAGTAGGAGAGACCCAGTACTTC.